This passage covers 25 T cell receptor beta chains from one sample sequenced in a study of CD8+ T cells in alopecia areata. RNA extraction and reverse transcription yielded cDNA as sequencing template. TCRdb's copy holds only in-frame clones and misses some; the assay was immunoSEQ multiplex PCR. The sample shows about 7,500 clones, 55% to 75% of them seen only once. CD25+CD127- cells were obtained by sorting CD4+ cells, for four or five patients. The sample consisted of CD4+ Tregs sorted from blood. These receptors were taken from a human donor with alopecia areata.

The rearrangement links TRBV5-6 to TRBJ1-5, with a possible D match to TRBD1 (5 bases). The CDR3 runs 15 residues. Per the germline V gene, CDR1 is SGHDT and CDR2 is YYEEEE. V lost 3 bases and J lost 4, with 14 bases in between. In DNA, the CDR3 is TGTGCCAGCAGCTGGGGGTACAGGTCAAATCAGCCCCAGCATTTT. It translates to CASSWGYRSNQPQHF.

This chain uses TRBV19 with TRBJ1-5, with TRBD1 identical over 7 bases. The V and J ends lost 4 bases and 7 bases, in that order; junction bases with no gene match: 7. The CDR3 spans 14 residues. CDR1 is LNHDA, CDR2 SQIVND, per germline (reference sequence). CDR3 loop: CASSTQGVEQPQHF. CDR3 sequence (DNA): TGTGCCAGTAGTACCCAGGGGGTTGAGCAGCCCCAGCATTTT.

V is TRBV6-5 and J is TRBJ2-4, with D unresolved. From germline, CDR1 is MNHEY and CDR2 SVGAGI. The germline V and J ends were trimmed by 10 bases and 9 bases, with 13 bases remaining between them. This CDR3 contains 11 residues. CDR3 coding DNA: TGTGCCACCAGGCTTAAGGGCATTCAGTACTTC. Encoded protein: CATRLKGIQYF.

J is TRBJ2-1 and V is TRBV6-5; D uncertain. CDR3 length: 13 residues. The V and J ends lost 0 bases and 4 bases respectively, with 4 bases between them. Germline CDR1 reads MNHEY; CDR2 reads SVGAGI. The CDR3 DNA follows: TGTGCCAGCAGTTACTCTGGTTACAATGAGCAGTTCTTC. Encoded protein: CASSYSGYNEQFF.

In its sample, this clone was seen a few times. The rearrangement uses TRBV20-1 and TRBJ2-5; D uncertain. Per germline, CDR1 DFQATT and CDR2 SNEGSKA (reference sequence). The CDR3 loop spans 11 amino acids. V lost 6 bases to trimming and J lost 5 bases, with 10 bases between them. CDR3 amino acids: CSAPRAETQYF. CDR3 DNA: TGCAGTGCCCCCCGTGCCGAGACCCAGTACTTC.

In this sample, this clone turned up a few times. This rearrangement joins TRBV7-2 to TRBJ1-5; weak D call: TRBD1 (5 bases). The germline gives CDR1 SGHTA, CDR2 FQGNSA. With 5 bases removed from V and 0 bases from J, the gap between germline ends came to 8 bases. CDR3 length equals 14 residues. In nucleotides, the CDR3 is TGTGCCAGCAGCCGACAGTATAGCAATCAGCCCCAGCATTTT. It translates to CASSRQYSNQPQHF.

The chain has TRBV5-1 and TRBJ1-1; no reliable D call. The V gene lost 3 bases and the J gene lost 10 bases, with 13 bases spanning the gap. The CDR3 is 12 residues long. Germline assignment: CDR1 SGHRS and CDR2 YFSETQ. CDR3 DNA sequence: TGCGCCAGCAGCTGGGGTCCCTTCGGAGCTTTCTTT. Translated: CASSWGPFGAFF.

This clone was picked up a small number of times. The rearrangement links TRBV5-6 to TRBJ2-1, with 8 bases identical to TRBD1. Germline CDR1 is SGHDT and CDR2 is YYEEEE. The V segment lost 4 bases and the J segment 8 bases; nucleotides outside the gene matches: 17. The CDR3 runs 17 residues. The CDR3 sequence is CASSTGSQGAQGDEQFF. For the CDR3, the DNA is TGTGCCAGCAGCACAGGCAGCCAGGGGGCGCAAGGGGATGAGCAGTTCTTC.

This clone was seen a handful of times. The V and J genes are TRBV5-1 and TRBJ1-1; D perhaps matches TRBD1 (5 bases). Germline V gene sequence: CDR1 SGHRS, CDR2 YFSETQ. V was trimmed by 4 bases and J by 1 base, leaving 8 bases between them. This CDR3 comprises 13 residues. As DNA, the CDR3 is TGCGCCAGCAGCAACGGGGGGAACACTGAAGCTTTCTTT. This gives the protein CASSNGGNTEAFF.

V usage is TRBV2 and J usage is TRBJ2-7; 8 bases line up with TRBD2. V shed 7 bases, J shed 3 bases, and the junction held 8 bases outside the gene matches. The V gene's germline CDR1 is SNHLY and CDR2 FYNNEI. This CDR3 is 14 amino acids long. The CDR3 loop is CASKLLLADYEQYF. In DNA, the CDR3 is TGTGCCAGCAAACTATTACTAGCGGACTACGAGCAGTACTTC.

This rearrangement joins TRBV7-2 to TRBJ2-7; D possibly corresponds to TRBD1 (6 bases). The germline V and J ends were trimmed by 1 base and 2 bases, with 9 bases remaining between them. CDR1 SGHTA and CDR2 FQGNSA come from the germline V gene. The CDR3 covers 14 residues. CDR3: CASSLGTVTYEQYF. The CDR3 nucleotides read TGTGCCAGCAGCTTAGGGACAGTAACCTACGAGCAGTACTTC. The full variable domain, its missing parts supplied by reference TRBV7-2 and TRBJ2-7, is GAGVSQSPSNKVTEKGKDVELRCDPISGHTALYWYRQSLGQGLEFLIYFQGNSAPDKSGLPSDRFSAERTGGSVSTLTIQRTQQEDSAVYLCASSLGTVTYEQYFGPGTRLTVT.

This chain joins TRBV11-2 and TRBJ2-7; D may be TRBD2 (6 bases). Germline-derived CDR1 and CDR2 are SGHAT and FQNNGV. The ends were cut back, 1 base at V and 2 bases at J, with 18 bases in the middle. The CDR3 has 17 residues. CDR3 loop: CASSLGFAGTPPYEQYF. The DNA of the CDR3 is TGTGCCAGCAGCTTAGGTTTCGCGGGGACGCCTCCCTACGAGCAGTACTTC.

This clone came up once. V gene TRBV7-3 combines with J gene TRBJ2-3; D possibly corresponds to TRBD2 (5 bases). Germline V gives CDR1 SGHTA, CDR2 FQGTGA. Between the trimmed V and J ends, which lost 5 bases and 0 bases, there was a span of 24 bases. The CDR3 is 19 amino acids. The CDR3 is CASSPKLVLTHTSTDTQYF. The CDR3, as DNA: TGTGCCAGCAGCCCAAAACTAGTTTTGACCCACACTAGCACAGATACGCAGTATTTT.

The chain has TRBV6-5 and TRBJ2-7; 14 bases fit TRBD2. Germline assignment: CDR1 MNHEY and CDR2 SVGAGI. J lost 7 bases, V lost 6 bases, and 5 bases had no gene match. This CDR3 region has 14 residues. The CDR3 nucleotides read TGTGCCAGCAGATCGGGACTAGCGGGAGTGGAGCAGTACTTC. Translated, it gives CASRSGLAGVEQYF.

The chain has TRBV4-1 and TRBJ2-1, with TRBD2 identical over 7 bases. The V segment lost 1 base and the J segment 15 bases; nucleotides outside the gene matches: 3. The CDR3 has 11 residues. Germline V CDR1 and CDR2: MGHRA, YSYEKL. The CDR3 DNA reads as TGCGCCAGCAGCCAAGGGACTAGTCCGTTCTTC. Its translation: CASSQGTSPFF.

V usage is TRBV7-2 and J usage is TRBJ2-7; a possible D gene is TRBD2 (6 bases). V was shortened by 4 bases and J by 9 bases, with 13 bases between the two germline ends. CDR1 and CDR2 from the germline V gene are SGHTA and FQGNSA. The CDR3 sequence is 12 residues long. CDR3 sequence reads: CASSYRDSRQYF. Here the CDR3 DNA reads TGTGCCAGCAGCTATCGGGACTCAAGGCAGTACTTC. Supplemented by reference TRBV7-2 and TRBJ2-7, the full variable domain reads GAGVSQSPSNKVTEKGKDVELRCDPISGHTALYWYRQSLGQGLEFLIYFQGNSAPDKSGLPSDRFSAERTGGSVSTLTIQRTQQEDSAVYLCASSYRDSRQYFGPGTRLTVT.

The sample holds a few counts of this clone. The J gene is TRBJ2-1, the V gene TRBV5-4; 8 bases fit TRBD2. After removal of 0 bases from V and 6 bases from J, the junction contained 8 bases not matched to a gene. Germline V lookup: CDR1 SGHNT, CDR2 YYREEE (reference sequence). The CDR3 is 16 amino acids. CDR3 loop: CASSLAALAGRNEQFF. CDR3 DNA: TGTGCCAGCAGCTTGGCCGCTTTAGCGGGACGCAATGAGCAGTTCTTC.

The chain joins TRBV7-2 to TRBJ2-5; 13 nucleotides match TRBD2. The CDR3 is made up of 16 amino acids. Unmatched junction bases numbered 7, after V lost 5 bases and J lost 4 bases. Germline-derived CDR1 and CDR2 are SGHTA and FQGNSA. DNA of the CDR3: TGTGCCAGCAGCCTACAGGGACTAGCGGGGTTAGAGACCCAGTACTTC. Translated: CASSLQGLAGLETQYF.

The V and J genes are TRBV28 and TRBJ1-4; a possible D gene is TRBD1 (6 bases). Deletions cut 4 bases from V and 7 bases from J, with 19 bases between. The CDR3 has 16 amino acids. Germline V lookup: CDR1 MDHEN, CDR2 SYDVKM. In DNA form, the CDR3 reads TGTGCCAGCAGTTCTTACATTGTACAGGGAGGTGAAAAACTGTTTTTT. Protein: CASSSYIVQGGEKLFF.

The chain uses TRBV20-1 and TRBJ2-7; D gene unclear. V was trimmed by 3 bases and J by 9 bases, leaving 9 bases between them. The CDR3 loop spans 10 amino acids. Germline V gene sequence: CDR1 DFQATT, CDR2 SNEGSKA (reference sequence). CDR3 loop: CSARGRGQYF. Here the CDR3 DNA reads TGCAGTGCTAGGGGTCGTGGGCAGTACTTC.

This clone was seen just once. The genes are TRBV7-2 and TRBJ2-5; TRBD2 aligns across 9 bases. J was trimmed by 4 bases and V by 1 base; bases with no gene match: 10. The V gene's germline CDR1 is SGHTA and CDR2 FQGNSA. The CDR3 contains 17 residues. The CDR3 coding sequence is TGTGCCAGCAGCTTAGTGGGGGCGGCGGGAGGGCCAGAGACCCAGTACTTC. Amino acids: CASSLVGAAGGPETQYF.

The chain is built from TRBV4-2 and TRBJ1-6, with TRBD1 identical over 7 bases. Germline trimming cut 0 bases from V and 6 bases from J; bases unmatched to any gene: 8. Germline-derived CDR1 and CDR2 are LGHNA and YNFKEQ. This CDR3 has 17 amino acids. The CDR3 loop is CASSQDSMGQSNSPLHF. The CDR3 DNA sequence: TGTGCCAGCAGCCAAGATAGCATGGGACAGTCTAATTCACCCCTCCACTTT.

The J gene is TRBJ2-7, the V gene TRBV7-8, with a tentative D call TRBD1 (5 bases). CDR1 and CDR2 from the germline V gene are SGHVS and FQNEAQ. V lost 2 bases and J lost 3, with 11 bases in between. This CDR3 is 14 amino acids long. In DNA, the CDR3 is TGTGCCAGCAGCTTAAGACAGACCAACTACGAGCAGTACTTC. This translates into CASSLRQTNYEQYF.

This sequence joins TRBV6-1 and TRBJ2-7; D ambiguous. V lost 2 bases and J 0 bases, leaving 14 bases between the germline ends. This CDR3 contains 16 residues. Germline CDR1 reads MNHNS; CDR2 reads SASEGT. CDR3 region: CASSEYLRQASYEQYF. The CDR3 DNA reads TGTGCCAGCAGTGAATACTTGCGGCAGGCCTCCTACGAGCAGTACTTC.

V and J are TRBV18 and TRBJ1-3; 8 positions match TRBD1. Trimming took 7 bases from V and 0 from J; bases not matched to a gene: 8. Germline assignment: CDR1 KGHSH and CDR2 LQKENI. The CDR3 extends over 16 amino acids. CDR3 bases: TGTGCCAGCTTAAGAGGGACAGGAGCCTCTGGAAACACCATATATTTT. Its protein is CASLRGTGASGNTIYF.